This T cell receptor (beta chain) was sequenced during a study of T cell responses to AZD1222 COVID-19 vaccine (dated by TCRdb to the early 2020s). With respect to the entire study: AZD1222 recipients with second doses at about 4 weeks or about 12 weeks were pooled, because spike-specific TCR depth and breadth did not differ between schedules. TCR sequencing was performed for over 230 trial participants, of whom around 200 were given two doses of AZD1222 and approximately 26 were given two doses of MenACWY control vaccine. Trial participants were enrolled by age into subgroups of 18-55, 56-69 and 70-plus years, and roughly 160, 29 and 62 TCR-sequenced participants, respectively, were included in these subgroups. On the study overall, not on this receptor specifically: Because no day 14 peak-response samples were available, repertoires were characterized only after the peak T cell response. Reportedly, almost half of the unique spike-specific TCRs recognized epitopes lying outside the regions that are mutated in the B.1.351 and B.1.1.7 variants. A significant rise in spike-specific TCR breadth and depth was observed after two AZD1222 doses relative to day 0 and relative to MenACWY recipients. Vaccine-associated CD4 TCRs spanned the whole spike protein, with dominant responses in regions 160-218 and 743-854. Conclusions about previously exposed vaccinees are limited because only six or seven AZD1222 recipients were SARS-CoV-2 seropositive at baseline. The 56-69-year group was small, and its depth increase did not reach significance, likely because of low power. Most participants were white British and females outnumbered males, and the authors suggested that clonal diversity may have been underestimated.

This sample's time point label indicates: baseline before first vaccination. The vaccinee samples were drawn from two UK trials, COV001 and COV002, one of which was a single-blind randomized controlled phase 2/3 trial testing AZD1222 (ChAdOx1 nCoV-19) in healthy adults. For TCRbeta chain sequencing, PBMC samples were collected from trial participants at day 0 and at day 28 after the second dose. The CDR3 regions of human TCRbeta chains were analyzed by immunosequencing. Turning to the authors' computational methods: Repertoire TCRs were checked for matches against a reference library of SARS-CoV-2-specific TCRs that had been generated using the MIRA antigen-specificity platform. Breadth was defined as the fraction of unique TCRs that were SARS-CoV-2-associated. Depth was defined as the fraction of total T cells that were SARS-CoV-2-associated. Using the MIRA data, each spike-specific TCR was mapped to the spike region that the TCR reacts to and placed in a CD4 or CD8 class. Log10-transformed breadth and depth values were compared by one-way ANOVA with Sidak's multiple comparisons tests. TCRdb obtained this table from immuneACCESS and retained in-frame rearrangements with V and J assigned. These tables miss some clones; where compared with another copy, unresolved V genes account for less than half of the shortfall, and the remainder is unexplained. V, J and clone size reflect that table, while D and trimming were determined from the DNA. The sample yields about 93,000 clones; about 86% were counted once. The ten most abundant clones make up 6% to 9% of the sample.

Measured from the cysteine to the phenylalanine, the CDR3 is 17 residues long. Here the CDR3 DNA is all that survives: 51 bases in frame from base 1. V loses 6 bases, J loses 4 bases, and the germline ends lie 23 bases apart. CDR1 and CDR2 are read off the germline V gene as MDHEN and SYDVKM. A word on this clone: The target of this receptor is not known. No much larger clone exists at a distance of one base, and base qualities are not known.

The sample consisted of peripheral blood, taken on day 0 of AZD1222 vaccination. This TCR came from an adult in good health. Recombination connected TRBV28 to TRBJ2-3; the D gene is perhaps TRBD1 or TRBD2, as each covers 6 bases. The CDR3 loop reads CASREGDLGGGSDTQYF. The DNA sequence is TGTGCCAGCAGAGAGGGGGATCTGGGGGGAGGATCAGATACGCAGTATTTT.